This T cell receptor (beta chain) derives from a study of cytomegalovirus exposure and HLA in healthy donors. With respect to this clone: Its antigen remains unidentified.

Primers for the PCR totalled 60 Vbeta and 13 Jbeta. Method: immunoSEQ multiplex PCR; TCRdb's copy keeps in-frame clones and lacks some. The repertoire holds some 160,000 clones, with 75% to 90% as singletons. Broader study findings: An assumption of roughly uniform sequencing depth across donors underlay the presence/absence analyses. Common viral pathogens seemed to be connected with several of the most significant clusters, according to a later analysis.

The CDR3 has 15 residues. Germline V gives CDR1 MDHEN, CDR2 SYDVKM. Trimming at V came to 5 bases and at J to 2 bases, leaving 8 bases not matched to a gene. The chain has TRBV28 and TRBJ1-1; TRBD1 aligns across 7 bases. The sequenced sample was PBMCs. The TCR comes from a woman between 18 and 29 years old in good health and CMV-seronegative. The CDR3 DNA reads TGTGCCAGCAGTCGCGACAGGGTTAGAAACACTGAAGCTTTCTTT. This gives the protein CASSRDRVRNTEAFF.